The T cell receptor (beta chain) under discussion was sequenced for a study of early T cells in non-severe SARS-CoV-2 infection. Deletions cut 3 bases from V and 11 bases from J, with 8 bases between. The CDR3 runs to 12 residues. Germline V gene data show CDR1 as SEHNR and CDR2 as FQNEAQ (reference sequence). This clonotype has at least ten counts. Each CDR3 protein gets one entry after TCRdb re-called the 5' RACE reads with MiXCR. The data hold about 32,000 distinct CDR3 sequences, with 3.5% to 5% observed a single time. The receptor comes from an adult who was a healthcare worker with PCR-confirmed SARS-CoV-2 infection or an uninfected control (not recorded which). The rearrangement links TRBV7-9 to TRBJ1-6; D not certain. The sample taken for sequencing was whole blood. CDR3 DNA: TGTGCCAGCAGCTTGGAGAATGCACCCCTCCACTTT. Protein sequence: CASSLENAPLHF.